The next 28 T cell receptor beta chains were all read from a single sample in a study of T-cell memory formation after mild COVID-19. MiXCR, applied by TCRdb to the 5' RACE reads, yields one record per CDR3 protein. The table includes roughly 310,000 distinct CDR3 sequences, around a sixth detected once. The sequencing sample was made of PBMCs or a T cell subset sorted from them (not recorded which). The receptors here all came from a man aged 18 to 35 who had mild COVID-19 (a few samples of this study predate the infection). Cell type and time point are not known.

This clonotype has more than one count but fewer than ten. CDR3 residues: CASSKQTDTDTQYF. Here the CDR3 DNA reads TGTGCCAGCTCAAAACAGACTGACACAGATACGCAGTATTTT. This chain connects TRBV18 to TRBJ2-3; D unclear. The CDR3 totals 14 residues. The V gene lost 5 bases and the J gene lost 2 bases, with 11 bases spanning the gap. Germline V gene sequence: CDR1 KGHSH, CDR2 LQKENI.

The chain uses TRBV20-1 and TRBJ2-7; D may be TRBD2 (6 bases). The CDR3 is made up of 13 amino acids. V lost 2 bases to trimming and J lost 4 bases, with 12 bases between them. Germline V lookup: CDR1 DFQATT, CDR2 SNEGSKA (reference sequence). DNA of the CDR3: TGCAGTGCTAGATTGGGTGGAGGGTACGAGCAGTACTTC. Protein sequence: CSARLGGGYEQYF.

This chain connects TRBV20-1 to TRBJ1-2; 9 bases fit TRBD1. The J segment lost 8 bases and the V segment lost 4 bases, leaving 11 bases of the junction unmatched. CDR1 is DFQATT, CDR2 SNEGSKA, per germline (reference sequence). The CDR3 contains 14 residues. The DNA of the CDR3 is TGCAGTGCTAAACCCGGGACAGGGCACGGCGGCTACACCTTC. Protein sequence: CSAKPGTGHGGYTF.

This clonotype turned up a few times. The rearrangement joins TRBV27 to TRBJ2-7, with 9 bases fitting TRBD2. The J segment lost 7 bases and the V segment lost 4 bases, leaving 5 bases of the junction unmatched. The CDR3 is 13 amino acids. CDR1 MNHEY and CDR2 SMNVEV come from the germline V gene (reference sequence). The CDR3 spells CASSSGLALEQYF. Written as DNA, the CDR3 is TGTGCCAGCAGTTCCGGACTAGCGCTGGAGCAGTACTTC.

This clonotype was observed a few times. The gene calls are TRBV18 and TRBJ1-5; the D gene is possibly TRBD1 (5 bases). The CDR3 has 16 amino acids. V lost 3 bases and J lost 0, with 12 bases in between. CDR1 and CDR2 from the germline V gene are KGHSH and LQKENI. The CDR3 region is CASSPQGPYSNQPQHF. The DNA of the CDR3 is TGTGCCAGCTCACCTCAGGGACCCTATAGCAATCAGCCCCAGCATTTT.

This clonotype was detected a few times. The rearrangement joins TRBV28 to TRBJ2-5; the D is unclear. This CDR3 is built from 18 residues. Germline CDR1 reads MDHEN; CDR2 reads SYDVKM. V was pared by 3 bases and J by 1 base, with 21 bases between. The DNA of the CDR3 is TGTGCCAGCAGTTTTATTAGGAAGGGCTTCTTCGTCCAAGAGACCCAGTACTTC. It translates to CASSFIRKGFFVQETQYF.

This clonotype has a handful of counts. This rearrangement joins TRBV30 to TRBJ2-7; unclear D gene. The CDR3 spans 11 residues. The V end lost 2 bases, the J end lost 3 bases, and 5 bases lay between the germline ends. Looked up from germline, CDR1 is GTSNPN and CDR2 is SVGIG (reference sequence). DNA for the CDR3: TGTGCCTGGAGTAACAGCTACGAGCAGTACTTC. It encodes CAWSNSYEQYF.

V and J are TRBV7-2 and TRBJ2-5; TRBD2 matches at 8 bases. In germline, CDR1 is SGHTA, CDR2 FQGNSA. CDR3 length: 14 amino acids. V was clipped by 0 bases and J by 4 bases; unmatched bases: 1. Written as DNA, the CDR3 is TGTGCCAGCAGCTTAGCTCGGGGGGGAGAGACCCAGTACTTC. It translates to CASSLARGGETQYF.

This clonotype has more than one count but fewer than ten. The chain is built from TRBV12-3 or TRBV12-4 and TRBJ2-7, with D possibly matching TRBD2 (6 bases). The CDR3 covers 15 residues. The V and J ends lost 5 bases and 5 bases respectively, with 19 bases between them. The CDR3 loop reads CASSPGVYRADEQYF. DNA of the CDR3: TGTGCCAGCAGTCCGGGGGTCTATAGGGCCGACGAGCAGTACTTC.

The V call is TRBV5-6, the J call TRBJ2-5; D gene unclear. Germline loops: CDR1 SGHDT, CDR2 YYEEEE. The CDR3 loop spans 14 amino acids. V lost 4 bases and J 5 bases, leaving 15 bases between the germline ends. CDR3 amino acids: CASSPRWGGETQYF. CDR3 DNA: TGTGCCAGCAGCCCCCGGTGGGGTGGGGAGACCCAGTACTTC.

The chain carries TRBV5-1 and TRBJ2-7; TRBD1 might be the D (6 bases). The V gene's germline CDR1 is SGHRS and CDR2 YFSETQ. The germline V and J ends were trimmed by 2 bases and 6 bases, with 12 bases remaining between them. The CDR3 contains 13 residues. The CDR3 is CASSLQGESEQYF. DNA of the CDR3: TGCGCCAGCAGCTTACAGGGAGAGAGCGAGCAGTACTTC.

The chain employs TRBV12-3 or TRBV12-4 and TRBJ1-2, with D unresolved. The CDR3 is made up of 14 amino acids. Deletions cut 3 bases from V and 8 bases from J, with 16 bases between. CDR3 amino acids: CASSLNSIVGGYTF. CDR3 sequence (DNA): TGTGCCAGCAGTTTGAACAGCATTGTAGGAGGCTACACCTTC.

The V call is TRBV12-3 or TRBV12-4, the J call TRBJ2-1; D uncertain. CDR3 length: 16 amino acids. V gave up 3 bases and J gave up 5 bases, with 17 bases separating them. The CDR3 coding sequence is TGTGCCAGCAGTTTGGCAGCCGGCCCACTACACAATGAGCAGTTCTTC. Translated: CASSLAAGPLHNEQFF.

The J gene is TRBJ1-1, the V gene TRBV6-2 or TRBV6-3, with unresolved D. The CDR3 loop spans 11 amino acids. V lost 6 bases and J 2 bases, leaving 4 bases between the germline ends. Germline assignment: CDR1 MNHEY and CDR2 SVGEGT. The CDR3 DNA is TGTGCCAGCAGGGATAACACTGAAGCTTTCTTT. Protein: CASRDNTEAFF.

This clonotype has at least ten counts. The chain combines TRBV27 with TRBJ2-3; 8 nucleotides line up with TRBD2. The J segment lost 3 bases and the V segment lost 7 bases, leaving 9 bases of the junction unmatched. Germline V gene lookup returns CDR1 MNHEY and CDR2 SMNVEV (reference sequence). The CDR3 spans 15 residues. DNA for the CDR3: TGTGCCAGCACCGGGGGGGGCCGGGGGACAGATACGCAGTATTTT. It encodes CASTGGGRGTDTQYF.

J is TRBJ2-7 and V is TRBV5-1; a weak D match, TRBD1 (6 bases). This CDR3 comprises 15 residues. Germline V gene sequence: CDR1 SGHRS, CDR2 YFSETQ. The V end was cut by 4 bases, the J end by 1 base, with 15 bases between. The CDR3 is CASSHTYRASYEQYF. In DNA, the CDR3 is TGCGCCAGCAGCCATACCTACAGGGCATCCTACGAGCAGTACTTC.

This clonotype was found a few times. The genes are TRBV29-1 and TRBJ2-7, with 11 bases that match TRBD1. J gave up 6 bases and V 6 bases, and 7 bases lay outside the gene matches. The CDR3 totals 13 residues. Germline V gene sequence: CDR1 SQVTM, CDR2 ANQGSEA. CDR3 sequence reads: CSVGSGTGGEQYF. The CDR3 nucleotides read TGCAGCGTCGGGTCCGGGACAGGGGGCGAGCAGTACTTC.

This clonotype was detected ten times or more. The rearrangement links TRBV29-1 to TRBJ2-3; D possibly corresponds to TRBD1 (5 bases). The germline V and J ends were trimmed by 4 bases and 3 bases, with 11 bases remaining between them. Germline loops: CDR1 SQVTM, CDR2 ANQGSEA. The CDR3 consists of 13 residues. The CDR3 loop reads CSVARARTDTQYF. For the CDR3, the DNA is TGCAGCGTTGCCAGGGCAAGGACAGATACGCAGTATTTT.

This clonotype was seen a few times. The V and J genes are TRBV5-1 and TRBJ2-7, with 7 bases identical to TRBD1. The ends lost 5 bases at V and 7 bases at J; junction bases unmatched: 9. The CDR3 runs to 13 residues. Germline V CDR1 and CDR2: SGHRS, YFSETQ. CDR3: CASRAGGVWEQYV. The CDR3 DNA sequence: TGCGCCAGCAGAGCAGGGGGTGTTTGGGAGCAGTACGTC.

This clonotype was picked up a small number of times. This rearrangement joins TRBV12-3 or TRBV12-4 to TRBJ2-7, with D unresolved. The CDR3 consists of 16 residues. V lost 6 bases and J lost 1, with 19 bases in between. CDR3 in amino acids: CASSQNSGPRSYEQYV. The CDR3 bases are TGTGCCAGCAGCCAAAACTCCGGCCCGCGGTCCTACGAGCAGTACGTC.

The genes are TRBV10-3 and TRBJ1-1; perhaps TRBD1 as D (5 bases). The germline CDR1 and CDR2 sequences are ENHRY and SYGVKD. CDR3 length: 16 residues. Deletions cut 3 bases from V and 4 bases from J, with 18 bases between. CDR3 DNA: TGTGCCATCAGTGAACAATGGGGGGAGGTAGGCACTGAAGCTTTCTTT. It codes for CAISEQWGEVGTEAFF.

This clonotype came up a few times. V gene TRBV20-1 combines with J gene TRBJ2-7; perhaps D is TRBD1 or TRBD2 (5 bases each). This CDR3 is built from 13 residues. Germline loops: CDR1 DFQATT, CDR2 SNEGSKA (reference sequence). V was cut by 6 bases and J by 6 bases, with 18 bases left in between. CDR3 region: CSAEKPSGREQYF. In nucleotides, the CDR3 is TGCAGTGCGGAAAAGCCCTCGGGGCGCGAGCAGTACTTC.

This clonotype turned up a few times. The V and J genes are TRBV29-1 and TRBJ2-3; TRBD2 matches at 14 bases. V dropped 7 bases and J dropped 4; count of bases not matched to a gene: 1. The CDR3 has 13 residues. CDR1 and CDR2 (germline): SQVTM, ANQGSEA. CDR3 sequence reads: CSAGLAGADTQYF. CDR3 in DNA: TGCAGCGCGGGACTAGCGGGGGCAGATACGCAGTATTTT.

In this sample, this clonotype turned up many times. Mismatch with germline at one junction end may stem from a read error. The rearrangement uses TRBV5-1 and TRBJ2-7; D gene ambiguous. Germline V gene sequence: CDR1 SGHRS, CDR2 YFSETQ. The length of the CDR3 is 13 residues. DNA of the CDR3: TGTGCCAGCAGTTCCCCAGGCTCCTACGAGCAGTACTTC. Amino acid sequence: CASSSPGSYEQYF.

This clonotype was counted a few times. The chain has TRBV6-6 and TRBJ1-2; D is undetermined. Germline CDR1 MNHNY, CDR2 SVGAGI (reference sequence). Between the trimmed V and J ends, which lost 4 bases and 2 bases, there was a span of 8 bases. This CDR3 comprises 13 residues. CDR3 DNA: TGTGCCAGCAGTTCGGCGGACAACTATGGCTACACCTTC. Protein product: CASSSADNYGYTF.

This clonotype has only a few counts. The chain uses TRBV6-1 and TRBJ2-2, with 11 bases identical to TRBD2. Looked up from germline, CDR1 is MNHNS and CDR2 is SASEGT. Germline trimming cut 6 bases from V and 7 bases from J; bases unmatched to any gene: 4. The CDR3 runs 14 residues. This CDR3 reads CASSLAGGLGELFF. CDR3 nucleotides: TGTGCCAGCAGCTTAGCGGGGGGGCTCGGGGAGCTGTTTTTT.

This clonotype came up a few times. The chain carries TRBV9 and TRBJ2-7, with 8 nucleotides matching TRBD1. V shed 3 bases, J shed 4 bases, and the junction held 9 bases outside the gene matches. The CDR3 consists of 15 residues. Per the germline V gene, CDR1 is SGDLS and CDR2 is YYNGEE. CDR3: CASSASTGAMYEQYF. The CDR3 region has the DNA TGTGCCAGCAGCGCTTCGACAGGGGCGATGTACGAGCAGTACTTC.

J is TRBJ2-5 and V is TRBV10-3, with D possibly being TRBD2 (5 bases). Germline values: CDR1 ENHRY, CDR2 SYGVKD. The CDR3 consists of 16 residues. V dropped 3 bases and J dropped 0 bases, with 14 bases sitting between them. The CDR3 is CAISEASGSYQETQYF. In nucleotides, the CDR3 is TGTGCCATCAGTGAAGCCAGCGGATCCTACCAAGAGACCCAGTACTTC.